This T cell receptor beta chain appears in the sequencing data of a study of CD8+ T cells in alopecia areata. Study as a whole: Treated patients took oral tofacitinib at 5 to 10 mg twice daily.

The study team obtained lesional scalp punch biopsies and peripheral blood from alopecia areata patients. The authors extracted RNA and reverse transcribed it into cDNA as the sequencing template. Sequencing was performed with immunoSEQ multiplex PCR; in TCRdb, only in-frame clones are kept and a portion is missing. The sample shows over 150,000 clones, more than 60% of them seen only once. Remarks on this clone: Antigen: not known.

Study-wide findings and caveats: Especially in alopecia totalis/universalis, lesional scalp showed greater clonality than normal scalp did.

The CDR3 runs to 15 residues. Looked up from germline, CDR1 is GTSNPN and CDR2 is SVGIG (reference sequence). V shed 2 bases and J shed 2 bases, with 10 bases lying between them. Sequencing used CD4+ T cells sorted from blood, obtained at week 0. The receptor was derived from a human donor with alopecia areata. This chain connects TRBV30 to TRBJ2-6; unclear D gene. CDR3 DNA sequence: TGTGCCTGGAGTATTAGGCGGCCTGGGGCCAACGTCCTGACTTTC. Amino acid sequence: CAWSIRRPGANVLTF.